The text below deals with one T cell receptor beta chain. Antigen unknown. These data come from a study of OX40 agonist ivuxolimab in advanced cancers. Notes on the study in general: The study observed clonal expansion of CD4+ and CD8+ blood T cells by week 6 at 0.1 to 3.0 mg/kg.

Per the germline V gene, CDR1 is SNHLY and CDR2 is FYNNEI. The V and J ends lost 5 bases and 2 bases respectively, with 13 bases between them. There are 14 residues in the CDR3. The data were produced by immunoSEQ multiplex PCR, yet TCRdb's version contains in-frame clones alone and is incomplete. This table holds more than 20,000 clones, 73% found once. J is TRBJ2-7 and V is TRBV2; D is possibly TRBD1 (6 bases). The sequence came from an adult with an advanced solid tumor such as melanoma, head and neck, liver or kidney cancer. The specimen was CD4+ or CD8+ T cells sorted from blood, collected in a trial of the OX40 agonist ivuxolimab. In DNA form, the CDR3 reads TGTGCCAGCAGTTACTCGACAGGAACCTACGAGCAGTACTTC. Amino acids: CASSYSTGTYEQYF.